This TCR gamma chain was sequenced during a study of gamma-delta T cells after stem cell transplantation. The CDR3 has 15 amino acids. Losses at the gene ends were 3 bases for V and 4 bases for J; bases not matched to a gene: 0. Germline V gene lookup returns CDR1 GITISATS and CDR2 ISYDGTV (reference sequence). TCRdb re-processed the RT-PCR reads using CATT. The repertoire consists of 240 or so gamma-chain clones, with around 64% occurring once and the leading ten covering about 71%. The genes are TRGV9 and TRGJP. The J gene, missing from TCRdb, was assigned here through DNA to germline matching. This receptor was taken from a human donor. It is not recorded whose cells these are; they may come from a transplant donor. The sample comprised gamma-delta T cells. The CDR3 here is CALWEQELGKKIKVF. DNA for the CDR3: TGTGCCTTGTGGGAGCAAGAGTTGGGCAAAAAAATCAAGGTATTT.